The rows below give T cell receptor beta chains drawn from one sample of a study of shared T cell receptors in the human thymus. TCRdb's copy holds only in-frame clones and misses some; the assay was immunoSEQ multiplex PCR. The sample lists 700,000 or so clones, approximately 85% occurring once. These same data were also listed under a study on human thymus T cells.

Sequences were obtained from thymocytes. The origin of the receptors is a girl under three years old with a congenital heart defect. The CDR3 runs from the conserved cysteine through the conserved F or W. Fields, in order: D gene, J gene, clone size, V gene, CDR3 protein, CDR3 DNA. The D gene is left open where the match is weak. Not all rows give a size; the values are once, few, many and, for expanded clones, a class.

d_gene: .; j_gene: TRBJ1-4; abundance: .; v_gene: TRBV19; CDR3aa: CASSMWREGPSNEKLFF; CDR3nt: TGTGCCAGTAGTATGTGGAGGGAGGGACCTAGCAATGAAAAACTGTTTTTT
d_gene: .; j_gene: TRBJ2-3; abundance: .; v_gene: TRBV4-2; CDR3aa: CASSHVTSGTPQDTQYF; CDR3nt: TGTGCCAGCAGCCATGTTACATCTGGGACACCTCAAGATACGCAGTATTTT
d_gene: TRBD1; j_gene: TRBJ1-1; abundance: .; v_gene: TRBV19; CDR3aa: CASSRGQGGWTEAFF; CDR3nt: TGTGCCAGTAGTAGGGGACAGGGTGGATGGACTGAAGCTTTCTTT
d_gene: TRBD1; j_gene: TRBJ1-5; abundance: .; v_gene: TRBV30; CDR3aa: CAWGPPTGQTYQPQHF; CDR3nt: TGTGCCTGGGGACCCCCGACAGGGCAGACTTATCAGCCCCAGCATTTT
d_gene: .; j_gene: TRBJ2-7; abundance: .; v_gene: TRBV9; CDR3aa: CASSALPDSYEQYF; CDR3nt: TGTGCCAGCAGCGCCCTACCGGACAGCTACGAGCAGTACTTC
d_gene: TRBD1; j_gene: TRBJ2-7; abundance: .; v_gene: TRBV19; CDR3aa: CASSTRDRGGKSSYEQYF; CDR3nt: TGTGCCAGTAGTACCCGGGACAGGGGTGGAAAAAGCTCCTACGAGCAGTACTTC
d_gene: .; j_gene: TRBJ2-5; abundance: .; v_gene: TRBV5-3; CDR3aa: CARSFLLGAGIQETQYF; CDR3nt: TGTGCCAGAAGCTTCCTCCTGGGGGCGGGTATCCAAGAGACCCAGTACTTC
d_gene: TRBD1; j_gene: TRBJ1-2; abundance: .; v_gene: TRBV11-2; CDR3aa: CASSLFLVTGGLGYGYTF; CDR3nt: TGTGCCAGCAGCTTATTCCTGGTGACAGGGGGCTTAGGCTATGGCTACACCTTC
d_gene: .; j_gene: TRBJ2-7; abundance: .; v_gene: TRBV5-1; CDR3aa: CASSFQRLGLDYEQYF; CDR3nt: TGCGCCAGCAGCTTCCAGCGGTTGGGACTCGACTACGAGCAGTACTTC
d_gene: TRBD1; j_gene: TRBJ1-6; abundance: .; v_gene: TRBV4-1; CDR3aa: CASSQVNLGPGQGIPENSPLHF; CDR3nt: TGCGCCAGCAGCCAAGTCAATTTGGGACCGGGACAGGGAATTCCGGAAAATTCACCCCTCCACTTT
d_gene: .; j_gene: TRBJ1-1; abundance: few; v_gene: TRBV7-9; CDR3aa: CASSLWGVVAFF; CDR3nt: TGTGCCAGCAGCTTATGGGGGGTTGTAGCTTTCTTT
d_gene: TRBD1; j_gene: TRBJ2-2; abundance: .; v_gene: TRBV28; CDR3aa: CASRPEQGDREHIGELFF; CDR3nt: TGTGCCAGCAGACCAGAGCAAGGGGACAGGGAACACATAGGGGAGCTGTTTTTT
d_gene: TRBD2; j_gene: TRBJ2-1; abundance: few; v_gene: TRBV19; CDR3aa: CASSGPLAGDYNEQFF; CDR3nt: TGTGCCAGTAGTGGACCCCTAGCGGGGGATTACAATGAGCAGTTCTTC
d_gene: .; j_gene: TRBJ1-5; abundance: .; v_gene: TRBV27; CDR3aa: CASTGQPGQPQHF; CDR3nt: TGTGCCAGCACCGGACAGCCTGGTCAGCCCCAGCATTTT
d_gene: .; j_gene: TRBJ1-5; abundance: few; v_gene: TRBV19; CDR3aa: CASSIEPEGLYSNQPQHF; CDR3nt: TGTGCCAGTAGTATAGAGCCTGAGGGCCTTTATAGCAATCAGCCCCAGCATTTT
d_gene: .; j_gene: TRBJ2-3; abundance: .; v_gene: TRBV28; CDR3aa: CASSSGQKNRPDTQYF; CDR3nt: TGTGCCAGCAGTTCGGGACAAAAAAATCGGCCAGATACGCAGTATTTT
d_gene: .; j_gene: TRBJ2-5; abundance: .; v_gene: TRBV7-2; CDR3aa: CASSPKTGTPYQETQYF; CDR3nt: TGTGCCAGCAGCCCTAAGACCGGGACACCGTACCAAGAGACCCAGTACTTC
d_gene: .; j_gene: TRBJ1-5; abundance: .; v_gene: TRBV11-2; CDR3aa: CASSLEDQAPMGCDQPQHF; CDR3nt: TGTGCCAGCAGCTTAGAAGACCAGGCGCCTATGGGTTGTGATCAGCCCCAGCATTTT
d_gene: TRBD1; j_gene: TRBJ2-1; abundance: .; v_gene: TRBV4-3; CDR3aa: CASSQGQGQFLYNEQFF; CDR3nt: TGCGCCAGCAGCCAAGGACAGGGGCAGTTCCTATACAATGAGCAGTTCTTC
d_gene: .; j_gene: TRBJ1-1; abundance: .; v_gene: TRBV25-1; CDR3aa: CASSGAAVNTEAFF; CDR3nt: TGTGCCAGCAGTGGAGCCGCCGTGAACACTGAAGCTTTCTTT
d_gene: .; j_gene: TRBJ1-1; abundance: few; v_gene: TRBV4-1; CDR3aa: CASSQDARQLAAFGTEAFF; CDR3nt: TGCGCCAGCAGCCAAGACGCCCGACAGCTGGCGGCGTTCGGCACTGAAGCTTTCTTT
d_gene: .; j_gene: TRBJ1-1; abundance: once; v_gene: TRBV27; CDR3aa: CASSPQGWGWTEAFF; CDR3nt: TGTGCCAGCAGTCCGCAGGGGTGGGGATGGACTGAAGCTTTCTTT
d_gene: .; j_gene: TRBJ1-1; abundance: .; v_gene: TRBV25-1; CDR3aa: CASSPEVGTEAFF; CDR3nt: TGTGCCAGCAGTCCCGAGGTGGGCACTGAAGCTTTCTTT
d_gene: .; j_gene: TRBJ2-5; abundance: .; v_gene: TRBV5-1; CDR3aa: CASSLVIRTGKETQYF; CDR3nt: TGCGCCAGCAGCTTGGTTATCCGAACAGGGAAAGAGACCCAGTACTTC
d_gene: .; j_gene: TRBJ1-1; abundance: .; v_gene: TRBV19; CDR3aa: CASTHDHELNTEAFF; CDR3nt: TGTGCCAGTACTCACGATCATGAGCTTAACACTGAAGCTTTCTTT
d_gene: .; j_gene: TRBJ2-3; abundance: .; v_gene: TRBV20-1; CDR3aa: CSARARDTQYF; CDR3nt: TGCAGTGCTAGGGCCAGGGATACGCAGTATTTT
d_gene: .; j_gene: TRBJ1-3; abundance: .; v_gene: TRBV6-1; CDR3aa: CASSGNRVRRNTIYF; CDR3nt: TGTGCCAGCAGTGGGAACAGGGTCAGGAGAAACACCATATATTTT
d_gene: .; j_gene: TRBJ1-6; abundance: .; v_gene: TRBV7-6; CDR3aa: CASSLRPEGSYNSPLHF; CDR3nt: TGTGCCAGCAGTCTCAGACCAGAGGGCTCCTATAATTCACCCCTCCACTTT
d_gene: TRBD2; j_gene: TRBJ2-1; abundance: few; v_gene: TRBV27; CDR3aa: CASSLGLAGANNEQFF; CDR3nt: TGTGCCAGCAGTTTAGGACTAGCGGGGGCAAACAATGAGCAGTTCTTC
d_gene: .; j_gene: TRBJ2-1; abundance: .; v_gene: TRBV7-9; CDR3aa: CASSLGAGEQFF; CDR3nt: TGTGCCAGCAGCTTAGGAGCCGGTGAGCAGTTCTTC
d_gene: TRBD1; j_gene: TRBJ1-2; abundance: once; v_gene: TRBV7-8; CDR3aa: CASSYRDSFHGYTF; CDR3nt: TGTGCCAGCAGTTACCGGGACAGCTTTCATGGCTACACCTTC
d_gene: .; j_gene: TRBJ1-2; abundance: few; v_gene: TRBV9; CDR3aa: CASSPGVPNYGYTF; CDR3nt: TGTGCCAGCAGCCCAGGGGTCCCTAACTATGGCTACACCTTC
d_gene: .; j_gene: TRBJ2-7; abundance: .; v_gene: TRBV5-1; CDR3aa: CASSWRTGRRVEQYF; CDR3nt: TGCGCCAGCAGCTGGCGGACTGGCCGGAGGGTCGAGCAGTACTTC
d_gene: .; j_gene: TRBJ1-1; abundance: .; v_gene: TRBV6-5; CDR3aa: CASSYGREELEAFF; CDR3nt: TGTGCCAGCAGTTATGGCAGGGAAGAGTTAGAAGCTTTCTTT
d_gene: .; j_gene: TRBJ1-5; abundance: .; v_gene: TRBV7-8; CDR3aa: CASSLTGEDRGYHQPQHF; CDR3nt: TGTGCCAGCAGCTTAACCGGCGAGGACAGAGGATACCATCAGCCCCAGCATTTT
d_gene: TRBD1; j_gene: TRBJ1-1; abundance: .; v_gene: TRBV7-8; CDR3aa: CASSLSQGAGTEAFF; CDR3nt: TGTGCCAGCAGCTTATCCCAGGGGGCGGGAACTGAAGCTTTCTTT
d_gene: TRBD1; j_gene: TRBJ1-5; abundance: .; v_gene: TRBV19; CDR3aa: CASSRTGGGGQPQHF; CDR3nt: TGTGCCAGTAGTAGGACAGGGGGAGGGGGTCAGCCCCAGCATTTT
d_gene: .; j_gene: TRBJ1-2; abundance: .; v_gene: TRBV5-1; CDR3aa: CASSLEQGAGGYTF; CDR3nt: TGCGCCAGCAGCTTGGAACAGGGAGCAGGTGGCTACACCTTC
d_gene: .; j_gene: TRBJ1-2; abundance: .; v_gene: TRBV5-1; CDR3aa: CASREGPLDYGYTF; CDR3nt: TGCGCCAGCAGGGAGGGACCCCTGGACTATGGCTACACCTTC
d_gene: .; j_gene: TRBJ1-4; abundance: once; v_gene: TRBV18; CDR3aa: CASSLRVPPEKLFF; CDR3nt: TGTGCCAGCTCACTCCGGGTCCCCCCTGAAAAACTGTTTTTT
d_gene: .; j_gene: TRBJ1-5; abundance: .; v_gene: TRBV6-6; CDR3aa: CASSPSPNQPQHF; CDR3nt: TGTGCCAGCAGCCCTTCCCCCAATCAGCCCCAGCATTTT
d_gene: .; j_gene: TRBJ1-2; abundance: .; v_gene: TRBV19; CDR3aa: CASTLTPPYGYTF; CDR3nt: TGTGCCAGTACTTTGACACCACCCTATGGCTACACCTTC
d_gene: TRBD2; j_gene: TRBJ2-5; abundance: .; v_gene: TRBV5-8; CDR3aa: CASSLAKRGGYQETQYF; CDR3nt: TGTGCCAGCAGCTTGGCCAAGCGGGGGGGGTACCAAGAGACCCAGTACTTC
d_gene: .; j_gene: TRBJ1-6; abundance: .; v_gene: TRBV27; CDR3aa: CASSFQGSWALHF; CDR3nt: TGTGCCAGCAGTTTTCAGGGTTCGTGGGCCCTCCACTTT
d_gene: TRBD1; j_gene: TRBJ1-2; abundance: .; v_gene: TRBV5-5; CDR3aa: CASSLAGQAKFYYGYTF; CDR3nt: TGTGCCAGCAGCTTGGCGGGACAGGCAAAATTTTACTATGGCTACACCTTC
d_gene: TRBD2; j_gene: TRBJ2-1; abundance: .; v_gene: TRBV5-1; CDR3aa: CASSFSGGKFF; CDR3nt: TGCGCCAGCAGCTTTTCCGGGGGGAAGTTCTTC
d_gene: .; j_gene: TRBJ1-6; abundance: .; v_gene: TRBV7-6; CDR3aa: CASSLYFSYNSPLHF; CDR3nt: TGTGCCAGCAGCTTATATTTTTCCTATAATTCACCCCTCCACTTT
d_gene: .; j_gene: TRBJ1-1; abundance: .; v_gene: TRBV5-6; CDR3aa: CASSPRQDLPNTEAFF; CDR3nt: TGTGCCAGCAGCCCTCGACAGGACCTTCCCAACACTGAAGCTTTCTTT
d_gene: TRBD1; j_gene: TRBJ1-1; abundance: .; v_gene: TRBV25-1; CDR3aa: CASSKQGLGTEAFF; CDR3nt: TGTGCCAGCAGCAAACAGGGGTTGGGGACTGAAGCTTTCTTT
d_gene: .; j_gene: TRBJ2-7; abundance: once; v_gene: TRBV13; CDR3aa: CASSLSREQYF; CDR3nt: TGTGCCAGCAGCTTATCCCGCGAGCAGTACTTC
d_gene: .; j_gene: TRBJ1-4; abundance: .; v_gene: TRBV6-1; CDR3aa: CASRETGQGEKLFF; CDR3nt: TGTGCCAGCAGGGAGACAGGTCAAGGAGAAAAACTGTTTTTT
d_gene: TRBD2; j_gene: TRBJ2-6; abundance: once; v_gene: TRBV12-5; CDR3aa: CASGGSITSGANVLTF; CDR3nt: TGTGCCAGCGGGGGGAGTATAACCTCTGGGGCCAACGTCCTGACTTTC
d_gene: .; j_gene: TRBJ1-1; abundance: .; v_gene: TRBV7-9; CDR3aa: CASSPREIMNTEAFF; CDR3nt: TGTGCCAGCAGCCCCCGGGAGATTATGAACACTGAAGCTTTCTTT
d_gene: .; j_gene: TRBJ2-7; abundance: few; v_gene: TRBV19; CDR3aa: CASSISGVSSYEQYF; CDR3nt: TGTGCCAGTAGTATCTCAGGCGTCAGCTCCTACGAGCAGTACTTC
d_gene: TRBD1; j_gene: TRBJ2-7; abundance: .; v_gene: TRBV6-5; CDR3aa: CASSRRQGQKNEQYF; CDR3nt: TGTGCCAGCAGCCGCAGACAGGGCCAGAAAAACGAGCAGTACTTC
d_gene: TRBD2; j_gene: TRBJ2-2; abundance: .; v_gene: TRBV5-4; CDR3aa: CAVLAGGHGELFF; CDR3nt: TGTGCAGTCTTAGCGGGGGGGCACGGGGAGCTGTTTTTT
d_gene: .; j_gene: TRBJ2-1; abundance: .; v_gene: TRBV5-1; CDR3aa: CASSLELVGNEQFF; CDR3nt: TGCGCCAGCAGCTTGGAACTAGTTGGCAATGAGCAGTTCTTC
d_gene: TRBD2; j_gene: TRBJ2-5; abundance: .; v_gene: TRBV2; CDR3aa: CASSLGLAGFQETQYF; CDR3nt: TGTGCCAGCAGCCTGGGACTAGCGGGGTTCCAAGAGACCCAGTACTTC
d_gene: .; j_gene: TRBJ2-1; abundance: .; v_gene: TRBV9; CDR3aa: CASSEGLRDYNEQFF; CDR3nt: TGTGCCAGCAGCGAGGGACTGAGAGACTACAATGAGCAGTTCTTC